This paragraph reports one T cell receptor beta chain. The antigen remains unidentified. At one end, the junction sequence differs from germline, possibly due to a read error. Scientists ran DNA taken from cultured CD4+ T cells through the Oncomine TCR Beta short-read assay for sequencing. TCRdb ran MiXCR on the PCR reads and lists one entry per CDR3 protein. The top ten hold about 20% of the sample, which has 20,000 to 30,000 distinct CDR3 sequences, 67% seen once. This sample was taken from a study of vaccination and CD4 T cells after COVID-19. Whole-study context: Across the group, participants received two doses of either BNT162b2 or mRNA-1273 vaccine. Between diagnosis and the drawing of post-COVID samples lay a median roughly 94 days (range 35 to 161).

Sample treatment: approximately nine-day PBMC culture with coronavirus spike peptide pools or control peptides (ViraFEST assay). Wells contained two million PBMCs each, and these were cultured with 8.5 to 10 IU/ml IL-2 and around 10 ug/ml peptide pools. Findings and limits, study-wide: A median of approximately 90% of reactive clones, in convalescent patients, became evident only post-vaccination.

CDR1 and CDR2 (germline): SGHTA, FQGNSA. This CDR3 spans 14 amino acids. The sample was CD4+ T cells from blood, cultured in vitro, taken after SARS-CoV-2 vaccination. The origin of this receptor is a human donor who received a COVID-19 vaccine. J is TRBJ1-6 and V is TRBV7-2, with a weak D call TRBD1 (6 bases). The chain's CDR3 is CASTLNRVNSPLHF. CDR3 bases: TGTGCCAGCACCTTAAACAGGGTGAATTCACCCCTCCACTTT.